A selection of T cell receptor beta chains follows, all from one sample in a study of shared clonotypes between healthy human individuals. Here immunoSEQ multiplex PCR was the method, and the copy in TCRdb shows in-frame clones only, minus some. Among millions of clones listed, 90% to 95% were seen once. The sequencing sample was made of naive CD4+ T cells sorted from blood. The receptors were gathered from a man aged 18 to 29 in good health. CDR3s include the opening cysteine and the closing phenylalanine or tryptophan. The D gene is left open where the match is weak. Clone size is given for some rows only: seen once, a few or many times, or a class if the clone is expanded.

size: .; V: TRBV19; length: 13; J: TRBJ1-5; D: .; CDR3: CASQSNSNQPQHF; DNA: TGTGCCAGTCAGTCAAATAGCAATCAGCCCCAGCATTTT
size: .; V: TRBV12-5; length: 12; J: TRBJ2-2; D: .; CDR3: CASGSPAGELFF; DNA: TGTGCTAGTGGTTCCCCCGCCGGGGAGCTGTTTTTT
size: .; V: TRBV12-5; length: 12; J: TRBJ1-2; D: .; CDR3: CASGLSSYGYTF; DNA: TGTGCTAGTGGTTTGTCCTCCTATGGCTACACCTTC
size: .; V: TRBV7-2; length: 15; J: TRBJ2-3; D: TRBD2; CDR3: CASSSGLAVYDTQYF; DNA: TGTGCCAGCAGCTCGGGACTAGCGGTATACGATACGCAGTATTTT
size: many; V: TRBV10-3; length: 13; J: TRBJ1-5; D: .; CDR3: CATRRGAGQPQHF; DNA: TGTGCCACCCGGCGGGGGGCGGGGCAGCCCCAGCATTTT
size: .; V: TRBV5-1; length: 15; J: TRBJ1-2; D: TRBD1; CDR3: CASSPTGGPNYGYTF; DNA: TGCGCCAGCAGCCCTACAGGGGGCCCTAACTATGGCTACACCTTC
size: .; V: TRBV27; length: 15; J: TRBJ2-2; D: .; CDR3: CASSQGVLGTGELFF; DNA: TGTGCCAGCAGTCAAGGGGTACTAGGGACCGGGGAGCTGTTTTTT
size: many; V: TRBV27; length: 13; J: TRBJ1-2; D: TRBD1; CDR3: CASSLTGSYGYTF; DNA: TGTGCCAGCAGCCTGACAGGGTCCTATGGCTACACCTTC
size: .; V: TRBV11-2; length: 15; J: TRBJ1-4; D: .; CDR3: CASSLEVATGEKLFF; DNA: TGTGCCAGCAGCTTAGAGGTTGCCACCGGTGAAAAACTGTTTTTT
size: .; V: TRBV25-1; length: 17; J: TRBJ2-3; D: TRBD2; CDR3: CASSSSGLAGLTDTQYF; DNA: TGTGCCAGCAGTTCCTCTGGACTAGCGGGGCTCACAGATACGCAGTATTTT
size: .; V: TRBV4-2; length: 16; J: TRBJ2-5; D: .; CDR3: CASSQDQGLGLETQYF; DNA: TGTGCCAGCAGCCAAGATCAGGGACTGGGGTTAGAGACCCAGTACTTC
size: .; V: TRBV10-1; length: 13; J: TRBJ2-1; D: .; CDR3: CASSPQGRNEQFF; DNA: TGCGCCAGCAGCCCCCAGGGGCGGAATGAGCAGTTCTTC
size: .; V: TRBV28; length: 15; J: TRBJ2-1; D: .; CDR3: CASIPRGGGNNEQFF; DNA: TGTGCCAGCATCCCCCGTGGGGGTGGGAACAATGAGCAGTTCTTC
size: .; V: TRBV11-2; length: 15; J: TRBJ2-5; D: .; CDR3: CASSLDGLNRETQYF; DNA: TGTGCCAGCAGCTTGGATGGACTGAACCGGGAGACCCAGTACTTC
size: .; V: TRBV9; length: 15; J: TRBJ1-1; D: .; CDR3: CASSVGVLGQSGAFF; DNA: TGTGCCAGCAGCGTAGGGGTACTTGGGCAGTCTGGAGCTTTCTTT
size: .; V: TRBV10-1; length: 14; J: TRBJ1-4; D: .; CDR3: CASSAGPTNEKLFF; DNA: TGCGCCAGCAGTGCCGGGCCAACTAATGAAAAACTGTTTTTT
size: .; V: TRBV21-1; length: 16; J: TRBJ1-4; D: .; CDR3: CASSSTGPGRSEKLFF; DNA: TGTGCCAGCAGCTCCACGGGTCCGGGGCGGAGTGAAAAACTGTTTTTT
size: .; V: TRBV10-3; length: 13; J: TRBJ2-1; D: TRBD2; CDR3: CASGLAGDQEQFF; DNA: TGTGCCAGCGGACTAGCGGGAGATCAGGAGCAGTTCTTC
size: .; V: TRBV27; length: 11; J: TRBJ1-2; D: .; CDR3: CASGRDYGYTF; DNA: TGTGCCAGCGGCCGGGACTATGGCTACACCTTC
size: .; V: TRBV15; length: 16; J: TRBJ1-6; D: .; CDR3: CATSRLPEDYNSPLHF; DNA: TGTGCCACCAGCAGGCTTCCCGAGGATTATAATTCACCCCTCCACTTT
size: .; V: TRBV14; length: 12; J: TRBJ1-6; D: .; CDR3: CASSQERSPLHF; DNA: TGTGCCAGCAGCCAAGAGCGGTCACCCCTCCACTTT
size: .; V: TRBV30; length: 15; J: TRBJ2-3; D: .; CDR3: CAWSKMIASTDTQYF; DNA: TGTGCCTGGAGTAAAATGATCGCTAGCACAGATACGCAGTATTTT
size: .; V: TRBV6-5; length: 11; J: TRBJ2-7; D: .; CDR3: CASSEEGEQYF; DNA: TGTGCCAGCAGTGAAGAGGGTGAGCAGTACTTC
size: .; V: TRBV29-1; length: 14; J: TRBJ2-5; D: .; CDR3: CSVEGRLGYETQYF; DNA: TGCAGCGTTGAAGGCAGGTTAGGTTACGAGACCCAGTACTTC
size: few; V: TRBV19; length: 12; J: TRBJ1-5; D: .; CDR3: CASSINGLTQHF; DNA: TGTGCCAGTAGTATTAACGGATTGACCCAGCATTTT
size: .; V: TRBV7-6; length: 15; J: TRBJ2-7; D: TRBD2; CDR3: CASSLVAGGLNEQYF; DNA: TGTGCCAGCAGCTTAGTCGCGGGAGGGCTTAACGAGCAGTACTTC
size: once; V: TRBV5-1; length: 14; J: TRBJ2-2; D: .; CDR3: CASNTGRSTGELFF; DNA: TGCGCCAGCAATACCGGGAGATCCACCGGGGAGCTGTTTTTT